The entry that follows covers one TCR beta chain sequence. Time point denoted: baseline, week 1 (first vaccination visit). Treatment reported: pre-vaccination baseline after standard-of-care therapy. Clones were sequenced by immunoSEQ multiplex PCR, and TCRdb holds only the in-frame ones, with some missing. Of some 22,000 clones in the sample, approximately 90% were seen once. These data come from a study of a mutant IDH1 vaccine in newly diagnosed glioma. Germline values: CDR1 MNHEY, CDR2 SMNVEV (reference sequence). The CDR3 is made up of 16 amino acids. The V gene lost 5 bases and the J gene lost 0 bases, with 14 bases spanning the gap.

The sample was PBMCs, taken from a glioma patient treated with radiotherapy, temozolomide or both. The J gene is TRBJ1-3, the V gene TRBV27, with D possibly matching TRBD1 (5 bases). The TCR originated in a man under 40 with glioma. In DNA form, the CDR3 reads TGTGCCAGCAGTAACCTTCGACAGCTCTCTGGAAACACCATATATTTT. Its translation: CASSNLRQLSGNTIYF.